One sample yielded the 10 T cell receptor beta chains listed below, sequenced in a study of blood T cell repertoires in COVID-19. Sequenced by immunoSEQ multiplex PCR; TCRdb stores in-frame clones only, minus some. The table lists around 370,000 clones, roughly 91% of them singletons. The sequencing input was PBMCs or T cells enriched from blood (not recorded which). Receptor source: a woman under 30 who had recovered from COVID-19.

The rearrangement joins TRBV19 to TRBJ1-4; D not resolved. Between the trimmed V and J ends, which lost 1 base and 8 bases, there was a span of 8 bases. Germline assignment: CDR1 LNHDA and CDR2 SQIVND (reference sequence). This CDR3 contains 13 residues. In DNA form, the CDR3 reads TGTGCCAGTAGTATAGGTGGTCAGGAAAAACTGTTTTTT. Amino acids: CASSIGGQEKLFF.

This chain uses TRBV21-1 with TRBJ1-5; the D call of TRBD1 is as the table states it, not checked on the DNA. TRBV21-1 is classified as a pseudogene. This CDR3 comprises 13 residues. The CDR3 DNA is TGTGCCAGCAGCAAAGGGGGCGAACAGCCCCAGCATTTT. It specifies CASSKGGEQPQHF.

The rearrangement joins TRBV5-1 to TRBJ2-3; weak D call: TRBD1 (5 bases). The CDR3 runs to 15 residues. Deletions cut 0 bases from V and 5 bases from J, with 13 bases between. CDR1 is SGHRS, CDR2 YFSETQ, per germline. The CDR3 nucleotides are TGCGCCAGCAGCTTGGGGCAGGGTGGCCGAGATACGCAGTATTTT. Its protein is CASSLGQGGRDTQYF.

This clone was seen more than once but under ten times. This CDR3 is CASSGGPRIGYTF. The CDR3 DNA reads as TGTGCCAGCTCAGGAGGCCCGAGGATCGGCTACACCTTC. The gene calls are TRBV18 and TRBJ1-2; D unresolved. Trimming took 5 bases from V and 8 from J, leaving 15 bases between them. Germline V gene lookup returns CDR1 KGHSH and CDR2 LQKENI. The CDR3 has 13 amino acids. Filled out from reference TRBV18 and TRBJ1-2, the complete variable domain reads NAGVMQNPRHLVRRRGQEARLRCSPMKGHSHVYWYRQLPEEGLKFMVYLQKENIIDESGMPKERFSAEFPKEGPSILRIQQVVRGDSAAYFCASSGGPRIGYTFGSGTRLTVV.

This clone has a single count. Written as DNA, the CDR3 is TGTGCCAGCAGCTTGACAGGGGGGCATAATGAAAAACTGTTTTTT. It specifies CASSLTGGHNEKLFF. The chain has TRBV5-5 and TRBJ1-4; 8 bases are shared with TRBD1. Trimming took 1 base from V and 4 from J; bases not matched to a gene: 3. Looked up from germline, CDR1 is SGHKS and CDR2 is YYEKEE (reference sequence). The CDR3 has 15 residues.

The genes are TRBV5-4 and TRBJ1-1; 7 bases map to TRBD1. CDR1 and CDR2 (germline): SGHNT, YYREEE (reference sequence). The CDR3 has 14 residues. After removal of 5 bases from V and 1 base from J, the junction contained 5 bases not matched to a gene. The CDR3: CASRDRIGNTEAFF. The DNA for the CDR3 is TGTGCCAGCAGGGACAGGATAGGGAACACTGAAGCTTTCTTT.

The chain couples TRBV28 to TRBJ1-4; D may be TRBD1 (6 bases). Trimming left V 3 bases short and J 2 bases short, with 22 bases between. The germline gives CDR1 MDHEN, CDR2 SYDVKM. CDR3 length: 19 residues. CDR3 DNA sequence: TGTGCCAGCAGTTTCCCGACGGGACAACCCCTAAAGACTAATGAAAAACTGTTTTTT. Protein: CASSFPTGQPLKTNEKLFF.

The chain links TRBV24-1 to TRBJ1-2; 7 bases are a match to TRBD1. The CDR3 is 15 amino acids. Germline lookup yields CDR1 KGHDR and CDR2 SFDVKD. After removal of 4 bases from V and 4 bases from J, the junction contained 8 bases not matched to a gene. The CDR3 nucleotides read TGTGCCACCAGTGACCCTGGACAGGCAGGCTATGGCTACACCTTC. Encoded protein: CATSDPGQAGYGYTF.

V usage is TRBV7-9 and J usage is TRBJ1-2, with 8 bases identical to TRBD1. Germline CDR1 reads SEHNR; CDR2 reads FQNEAQ (reference sequence). The V segment lost 4 bases and the J segment 8 bases; nucleotides outside the gene matches: 6. The CDR3 length is 13 residues. CDR3 in amino acids: CASSSQGAQGYTF. CDR3 DNA sequence: TGTGCCAGCAGCTCGCAGGGGGCGCAGGGCTACACCTTC.

V is TRBV6-2 or TRBV6-3 and J is TRBJ2-7; 8 nucleotides line up with TRBD2. The J segment lost 5 bases and the V segment lost 5 bases, leaving 8 bases of the junction unmatched. The CDR3 totals 14 residues. Germline V lookup: CDR1 MNHEY, CDR2 SVGEGT. CDR3 sequence reads: CASSRAGVSHEQYF. CDR3 nucleotide sequence: TGTGCCAGCAGTAGAGCGGGGGTTTCTCACGAGCAGTACTTC.